The table lists the clone carrying this T cell receptor (beta chain) with a few counts. Antigen unknown. TCRdb analysed the 5' RACE reads with MiXCR anew, one entry per CDR3 protein. The table lists roughly 75,000 distinct CDR3 sequences, about an eighth of them singletons, with about 4.5% in the top ten. This entry belongs to a study of neurological immune-mediated disorders. Study results and caveats: Private repertoires in all groups were suggested by the absence of shared CDR3 amino acid sequences among expanded clones across subjects.

This CDR3 contains 18 residues. V dropped 2 bases and J dropped 6; count of bases not matched to a gene: 18. Looked up from germline, CDR1 is MNHEY and CDR2 is SVGEGT. This sample's time point: longitudinal time-point 1 (baseline). The receptor was isolated from a female donor with HTLV-1-associated myelopathy (HAM/TSP). This chain connects TRBV6-2 or TRBV6-3 to TRBJ1-1, with 7 bases that match TRBD1. The sequencing sample was made of PBMCs. The CDR3 loop is CASSYRIHTRGPFAEAFF. CDR3 DNA: TGTGCCAGCAGTTACCGGATTCACACAAGGGGGCCTTTTGCTGAAGCTTTCTTT.